This TCR beta chain is from a study of blood T cell repertoires in COVID-19. Study in general: Collection of acute and convalescent COVID-19 samples took place in the United States, Italy and Spain. The analysed material was cDNA or gDNA that came from T cells, B-cell-depleted T cells, or PBMCs.

Authors' data handling: Estimates of nucleated cell counts were drawn from the amplification of reference gene primers. Measured with immunoSEQ multiplex PCR; TCRdb has only the in-frame clones, and not every one. V and J calls and clone size follow that table, whereas D and trimming were derived from the DNA. The sample holds some 43,000 clones; roughly 80% are singletons and the top ten take 23%. This clonotype originated in an older woman with acute or convalescent COVID-19. Specimen: peripheral blood.

CDR3 bases: TGTGCCAGCGCTAACCGGGCCGGGGGGGAAAAACTGTTTTTT. It translates to CASANRAGGEKLFF. The chain uses TRBV3-1 (or the pseudogene TRBV3-2) and TRBJ1-4; a weak D match, TRBD1 (5 bases). Between the trimmed V and J ends, which lost 8 bases and 8 bases, there was a span of 18 bases. The CDR3 covers 14 residues. CDR1 LGHDT and CDR2 YNNKEL come from the germline V gene (reference sequence).